The 29 T cell receptor beta chains below all came from one sample that was sequenced in a study of T cells in Graves' hyperthyroidism and ophthalmopathy. RNA transcripts served as the template for amplifying TCR beta CDR3 regions. The TCR CDR3 first-round RT-PCR relied on the HTBI primer set. TCRdb reprocessed the multiplex PCR reads with MiXCR, giving one entry per CDR3 protein. The sample comprises roughly 500,000 distinct CDR3 sequences, 46% of which are singletons, and about 45% rests with the top ten. Sequenced material: peripheral blood or thyroid tissue (not recorded which). The receptors stem from an adult woman with Graves' disease, either hyperthyroidism or ophthalmopathy (not recorded which).

This clonotype was seen at least ten times. V is TRBV2 and J is TRBJ2-7; 11 bases map to TRBD2. CDR1 SNHLY and CDR2 FYNNEI come from the germline V gene. With 7 bases clipped from V and 5 bases from J, the junction kept 10 bases outside the gene matches. The CDR3 is 15 residues long. The CDR3, as DNA: TGTGCCAGCACCGGGATAACTAGCGGGAGCCACGAGCAGTACTTC. Its protein product is CASTGITSGSHEQYF.

The chain employs TRBV5-1 and TRBJ1-1; D is possibly TRBD1 (5 bases). The CDR3 loop spans 14 amino acids. Trimming removed 0 bases at V and 6 bases at J, with 12 bases between. The germline gives CDR1 SGHRS, CDR2 YFSETQ. The CDR3: CASSLARGLAEAFF. CDR3 nucleotide sequence: TGCGCCAGCAGCTTGGCCCGGGGCCTTGCTGAAGCTTTCTTT.

This clonotype was seen a single time. This sequence joins TRBV2 and TRBJ1-5; no clear D. CDR1 SNHLY and CDR2 FYNNEI come from the germline V gene. V was trimmed by 5 bases and J by 0 bases, leaving 11 bases between them. This CDR3 spans 15 amino acids. Written as DNA, the CDR3 is TGTGCCAGCAGTCCACTGACCGTTAGCAATCAGCCCCAGCATTTT. Amino acids: CASSPLTVSNQPQHF. Together with reference TRBV2 and TRBJ1-5, the CDR3 gives the full variable domain: EPEVTQTPSHQVTQMGQEVILRCVPISNHLYFYWYRQILGQKVEFLVSFYNNEISEKSEIFDDQFSVERPDGSNFTLKIRSTKLEDSAMYFCASSPLTVSNQPQHFGDGTRLSIL.

The gene calls are TRBV2 and TRBJ1-2; 9 nucleotides line up with TRBD1. The germline gives CDR1 SNHLY, CDR2 FYNNEI. Trimming took 8 bases from V and 2 from J; bases not matched to a gene: 6. The CDR3 length is 14 residues. CDR3 bases: TGTGCCAGCCACAGGGACAGGGAAAACTATGGCTACACCTTC. Amino acid sequence: CASHRDRENYGYTF.

The gene calls are TRBV7-9 and TRBJ1-4; 7 bases line up with TRBD1. The CDR3 runs to 15 residues. Per germline, CDR1 SEHNR and CDR2 FQNEAQ (reference sequence). Trimming at V came to 5 bases and at J to 8 bases, leaving 11 bases not matched to a gene. This CDR3 reads CASSSRQGVYEKLFF. Here the CDR3 DNA reads TGTGCCAGCAGCAGTCGACAGGGCGTTTACGAAAAACTGTTTTTT.

There are many counts of this clonotype. This rearrangement joins TRBV7-9 to TRBJ1-2; D perhaps matches TRBD1 (5 bases). V was shortened by 3 bases and J by 8 bases, with 7 bases between the two germline ends. This CDR3 contains 11 residues. Germline-derived CDR1 and CDR2 are SEHNR and FQNEAQ (reference sequence). CDR3 DNA: TGTGCCAGCAGCTTTAGGGGAGGCTACACCTTC. This encodes CASSFRGGYTF.

The chain recombines TRBV20-1 with TRBJ2-7, with 8 bases fitting TRBD1. Germline CDR1 is DFQATT and CDR2 is SNEGSKA (reference sequence). The CDR3 extends over 14 amino acids. J was trimmed by 1 base and V by 5 bases; bases with no gene match: 7. The DNA of the CDR3 is TGCAGTGCTGCCACACAGGGGGAATCCTACGAGCAGTACTTC. Amino acid sequence: CSAATQGESYEQYF.

The chain uses TRBV25-1 and TRBJ2-2; a possible D gene is TRBD2 (5 bases). CDR1 is MGHDK, CDR2 SYGVNS, per germline. The CDR3 consists of 16 residues. The V and J ends lost 2 bases and 2 bases respectively, with 12 bases between them. DNA of the CDR3: TGTGCCAGCAGTGAAGATCGGGGAGCAAACACCGGGGAGCTGTTTTTT. This translates into CASSEDRGANTGELFF.

The chain employs TRBV25-1 and TRBJ1-1, with D hard to call. The CDR3 is 12 residues long. The germline CDR1 and CDR2 sequences are MGHDK and SYGVNS. The V end lost 7 bases, the J end lost 2 bases, and 8 bases lay between the germline ends. The CDR3 sequence is CASTYRNTEAFF. In DNA, the CDR3 is TGTGCCAGCACTTACCGAAACACTGAAGCTTTCTTT.

In this sample, this clonotype turned up many times. The chain recombines TRBV5-5 with TRBJ2-7; the match to TRBD1 covers 7 bases. J was trimmed by 0 bases and V by 4 bases; bases with no gene match: 7. The CDR3 extends over 15 amino acids. Germline loops: CDR1 SGHKS, CDR2 YYEKEE (reference sequence). The CDR3 loop reads CASSLVGDSSYEQYF. In nucleotides, the CDR3 is TGTGCCAGCAGCCTTGTCGGGGACAGCTCCTACGAGCAGTACTTC.

V usage is TRBV29-1 and J usage is TRBJ2-7, with D perhaps matching TRBD2 (5 bases). Germline CDR1 is SQVTM and CDR2 is ANQGSEA. The CDR3 extends over 17 amino acids. Trimming stripped 3 bases from V and 4 bases from J, with 25 bases between. The DNA for the CDR3 is TGCAGCGTTGATGGTGGGTCTAGCAGGAGGACGGGTTACGAGCAGTACTTC. It encodes CSVDGGSSRRTGYEQYF.

CDR3 residues: CAISDGEKNTEAFF. The CDR3 nucleotides read TGTGCCATCAGTGACGGGGAGAAGAACACTGAAGCTTTCTTT. The chain employs TRBV10-3 and TRBJ1-1; D gene unclear. The CDR3 totals 14 residues. The germline gives CDR1 ENHRY, CDR2 SYGVKD. Trimming shortened V by 3 bases and J by 1 base, and 9 bases separated the two germline ends.

This clonotype was detected ten times or more. The chain is built from TRBV3-1 and TRBJ2-5; D not certain. The CDR3 is made up of 14 amino acids. The V and J ends lost 4 bases and 4 bases respectively, with 13 bases between them. Germline assignment: CDR1 LGHDT and CDR2 YNNKEL (reference sequence). The CDR3 is CASSRPTVGETQYF. DNA for the CDR3: TGTGCCAGCAGCCGACCCACTGTGGGAGAGACCCAGTACTTC.

The rearrangement links TRBV5-1 to TRBJ2-7, with 10 bases identical to TRBD2. Trimming took 4 bases from V and 9 from J; bases not matched to a gene: 10. The germline CDR1 and CDR2 sequences are SGHRS and YFSETQ. CDR3 size: 14 residues. The CDR3 spells CASSLVSGRARQYF. The CDR3 region has the DNA TGCGCCAGCAGCCTCGTGAGCGGGAGGGCGCGGCAGTACTTC.

V and J are TRBV29-1 and TRBJ1-2; 10 bases agree with TRBD1. Trimming cost V 7 bases and J 6 bases; bases outside gene matches: 5. The length of the CDR3 is 12 residues. Germline V lookup: CDR1 SQVTM, CDR2 ANQGSEA. CDR3 amino acids: CSDGTGDDGYTF. The CDR3 region has the DNA TGCAGCGACGGGACAGGGGACGATGGCTACACCTTC.

The V and J genes are TRBV7-3 and TRBJ2-7; no clear D gene. The germline V and J ends were trimmed by 2 bases and 6 bases, with 8 bases remaining between them. CDR1 and CDR2 from the germline V gene are SGHTA and FQGTGA. The length of the CDR3 is 12 residues. The CDR3 nucleotides are TGTGCCAGCAGCTTATTAGGGCCCGAGCAGTACTTC. It translates to CASSLLGPEQYF.

The J gene is TRBJ1-1, the V gene TRBV7-2; D may be TRBD2 (5 bases). Judging by the DNA end, TRBJ2-3 fits better; the J call may be wrong. The germline V gene encodes CDR1 SGHTA and CDR2 FQGNSA. The CDR3 runs to 13 residues. CDR3 in amino acids: CASSPEGRVRQYF. CDR3 nucleotide sequence: TGTGCCAGCAGTCCAGAAGGGCGGGTGCGGCAGTATTTT.

J is TRBJ2-2 and V is TRBV10-3; D unclear. Germline V gene lookup returns CDR1 ENHRY and CDR2 SYGVKD. Trimming removed 4 bases at V and 4 bases at J, with 10 bases between. This CDR3 region has 14 residues. CDR3 region: CAISASQSTGELFF. CDR3 DNA sequence: TGTGCCATCAGTGCCTCACAGAGCACCGGGGAGCTGTTTTTT.

About this clonotype itself: Being one base from a much bigger clone, this may be a read error. The conserved phenylalanine or tryptophan is not found at the CDR3 terminus, so this likely reflects a read error. The chain combines TRBV4-1 with TRBJ2-5; TRBD2 matches at 9 bases. Germline-derived CDR1 and CDR2 are MGHRA and YSYEKL. Losses at the gene ends were 1 base for V and 5 bases for J; bases not matched to a gene: 5. This CDR3 has 15 amino acids. In DNA, the CDR3 is TGCGCCAGCAGCCAAGTGGCGGGAGGGGCGGAGACCCAGTACGTC. Amino acid sequence: CASSQVAGGAETQYV.

This clonotype was seen many times. The chain uses TRBV6-2 or TRBV6-3 and TRBJ1-1; D not resolved. Trimming shortened V by 5 bases and J by 10 bases, and 11 bases separated the two germline ends. Germline V gene lookup returns CDR1 MNHEY and CDR2 SVGEGT. CDR3 size: 11 residues. The CDR3 loop reads CASSQTRSAFF. CDR3 nucleotide sequence: TGTGCCAGCAGTCAAACTAGGTCAGCTTTCTTT.

This clonotype was seen many times. The V gene is TRBV5-1, the J gene TRBJ1-1; possible D gene TRBD1, 5 bases. The CDR3 consists of 14 residues. The V and J ends lost 1 base and 4 bases respectively, with 11 bases between them. Germline V gene sequence: CDR1 SGHRS, CDR2 YFSETQ. The CDR3 here is CASSLPGGTTEAFF. The CDR3 DNA follows: TGCGCCAGCAGCTTGCCAGGCGGGACCACTGAAGCTTTCTTT.

The CDR3 coding sequence is TGTGCCAGCGTTAGACCAGAGGGGACCCAGTACTTC. Its translation is CASVRPEGTQYF. The rearrangement uses TRBV2 and TRBJ2-5; possibly TRBD2 for D (5 bases). The CDR3 sequence is 12 residues long. Trimming removed 8 bases at V and 7 bases at J, with 14 bases between. The germline CDR1 and CDR2 sequences are SNHLY and FYNNEI.

This clonotype was recorded a few times. V is TRBV30 and J is TRBJ1-2; D is unclear. Germline CDR1 is GTSNPN and CDR2 is SVGIG (reference sequence). The V end was cut by 0 bases, the J end by 3 bases, with 8 bases between. CDR3 length: 13 residues. The CDR3 DNA sequence: TGTGCCTGGAGTGTAATGTTGGACTATGGCTACACCTTC. It yields the protein CAWSVMLDYGYTF.

This clonotype came up many times. The chain combines TRBV9 with TRBJ2-2, with no clear D. The CDR3 extends over 14 amino acids. Trimming shortened V by 0 bases and J by 6 bases, and 9 bases separated the two germline ends. Germline CDR1 SGDLS, CDR2 YYNGEE. The CDR3 loop is CASSVGNLPGELFF. The CDR3 nucleotides are TGTGCCAGCAGCGTAGGAAACCTGCCCGGGGAGCTGTTTTTT.

This clonotype came up a few times. J is TRBJ1-2 and V is TRBV20-1, with D tentatively TRBD1 (6 bases). Germline-derived CDR1 and CDR2 are DFQATT and SNEGSKA (reference sequence). V was shortened by 3 bases and J by 6 bases, with 23 bases between the two germline ends. The CDR3 contains 16 residues. CDR3 in amino acids: CSASPRDTSGDDGYTF. CDR3 sequence (DNA): TGCAGTGCTAGTCCCCGGGACACTTCCGGGGACGATGGCTACACCTTC.

The chain uses TRBV7-2 and TRBJ2-5, with 8 bases identical to TRBD1. Germline CDR1 and CDR2: SGHTA and FQGNSA. J was trimmed by 0 bases and V by 6 bases; bases with no gene match: 6. The CDR3 loop spans 15 amino acids. In DNA, the CDR3 is TGTGCCAGCAGTTGGGACAGGCGAAACCAAGAGACCCAGTACTTC. Encoded protein: CASSWDRRNQETQYF.

This clonotype was observed once. The chain combines TRBV10-3 with TRBJ1-5; D not resolved. Trimming took 11 bases from V and 11 from J, leaving 22 bases between them. From germline, CDR1 is ENHRY and CDR2 SYGVKD. The CDR3 loop spans 13 amino acids. For the CDR3, the DNA is TGTGCCCCCACTAGCGGGTGTAAGGAGACCCAGCATTTT. It yields the protein CAPTSGCKETQHF.

This clonotype was counted a few times. V gene TRBV7-8 combines with J gene TRBJ2-6; the D is unclear. V lost 3 bases, J lost 0 bases, and 3 bases lay in between. The CDR3 is made up of 14 amino acids. Germline CDR1 SGHVS, CDR2 FQNEAQ. The CDR3 reads CASSFGSGANVLTF. DNA of the CDR3: TGTGCCAGCAGCTTTGGCTCTGGGGCCAACGTCCTGACTTTC.

This clonotype has more than one count but fewer than ten. This chain connects TRBV10-3 to TRBJ1-6, with D possibly matching TRBD1 (6 bases). There are 14 residues in the CDR3. V was pared by 2 bases and J by 8 bases, with 10 bases between. Per germline, CDR1 ENHRY and CDR2 SYGVKD. The CDR3 loop is CAISETGKDSPLHF. The CDR3 coding sequence is TGTGCCATCAGTGAGACAGGGAAGGATTCACCCCTCCACTTT.